This passage covers 10 T cell receptor beta chains from one sample sequenced in a study of blood T cell repertoires in COVID-19. Sequencing used immunoSEQ multiplex PCR; TCRdb keeps in-frame clones, though not all of them. The table records some 45,000 clones, 83% of them present only once. Sequenced: peripheral blood. The receptors derive from a man older than 75 in a cohort sampled during active COVID-19.

This clone was counted between two and nine times. V and J are TRBV5-1 and TRBJ2-5; 7 nucleotides agree with TRBD1. Germline loops: CDR1 SGHRS, CDR2 YFSETQ. V was pared by 4 bases and J by 2 bases, with 5 bases of the junction left unmatched. The CDR3 extends over 14 amino acids. The CDR3 spells CASSPRGPQETQYF. DNA of the CDR3: TGCGCCAGCAGCCCAAGGGGGCCGCAAGAGACCCAGTACTTC.

The chain is built from TRBV5-1 and TRBJ1-1; TRBD1 might be the D (5 bases). The germline CDR1 and CDR2 sequences are SGHRS and YFSETQ. Trimming removed 1 base at V and 7 bases at J, with 11 bases between. The CDR3 consists of 13 residues. In DNA form, the CDR3 reads TGCGCCAGCAGCTTGACAGGAGATGTTGAAGCTTTCTTT. This sequence encodes CASSLTGDVEAFF.

The V call is TRBV5-6, the J call TRBJ1-2; 7 bases are a match to TRBD1. Germline V CDR1 and CDR2: SGHDT, YYEEEE. The CDR3 is 15 residues long. J lost 2 bases, V lost 3 bases, and 7 bases had no gene match. CDR3: CASSYRDRPNYGYTF. CDR3 bases: TGTGCCAGCAGCTACCGGGACAGACCCAACTATGGCTACACCTTC.

The chain employs TRBV28 and TRBJ2-7; 7 bases align to TRBD2. V shed 6 bases and J 1 base; nucleotides not matched to a gene: 3. This CDR3 contains 13 residues. The germline V gene encodes CDR1 MDHEN and CDR2 SYDVKM. CDR3 amino acids: CASRYGGSYEQYF. CDR3 sequence (DNA): TGTGCCAGCAGATACGGGGGGTCCTACGAGCAGTACTTC.

V and J are TRBV7-2 and TRBJ2-1; D might be TRBD1 (5 bases). Trimming left V 3 bases short and J 3 bases short, with 12 bases between. This CDR3 spans 15 amino acids. The germline V gene has CDR1 SGHTA and CDR2 FQGNSA. CDR3 protein: CASSFSGPDYNEQFF. The CDR3 DNA reads TGTGCCAGCAGCTTCTCAGGGCCTGACTACAATGAGCAGTTCTTC.

This clone was picked up one time. This rearrangement joins TRBV29-1 to TRBJ1-1; the D gene is possibly TRBD1 (5 bases). Germline values: CDR1 SQVTM, CDR2 ANQGSEA. Trimming stripped 6 bases from V and 6 bases from J, with 20 bases between. This CDR3 contains 14 residues. This CDR3 is CSVVNQGRKAEAFF. The CDR3 DNA is TGCAGCGTCGTCAACCAGGGCAGAAAGGCTGAAGCTTTCTTT.

The genes are TRBV23-1 and TRBJ1-5; possibly TRBD1 for D (6 bases). TRBV23-1 is an open reading frame, and its role is uncertain. This CDR3 spans 19 amino acids. The germline V and J ends were trimmed by 2 bases and 6 bases, with 26 bases remaining between them. The chain's CDR3 is CASSQPYCVGTSHGQPQHF. As DNA, the CDR3 is TGCGCCAGCAGTCAACCCTATTGTGTCGGGACATCGCACGGTCAGCCCCAGCATTTT.

The CDR3 sequence is CASSAVRGTGLAEQYF. The DNA of the CDR3 is TGTGCCAGCAGTGCGGTCCGGGGGACAGGGCTCGCCGAGCAGTACTTC. This rearrangement joins TRBV9 to TRBJ2-7; TRBD1 agrees at 9 bases. V dropped 5 bases and J dropped 6; count of bases not matched to a gene: 15. There are 16 residues in the CDR3. Germline V CDR1 and CDR2: SGDLS, YYNGEE.

The rearrangement joins TRBV9 to TRBJ1-1, with 7 bases aligning to TRBD1. The CDR3 sequence is 14 residues long. Looked up from germline, CDR1 is SGDLS and CDR2 is YYNGEE. Losses at the gene ends were 3 bases for V and 4 bases for J; bases not matched to a gene: 6. The CDR3 sequence is CASSASGGSTEAFF. In DNA, the CDR3 is TGTGCCAGCAGCGCCTCAGGGGGTAGCACTGAAGCTTTCTTT. The entire variable domain, with the rest obtained from reference TRBV9 and TRBJ1-1, is as follows: DSGVTQTPKHLITATGQRVTLRCSPRSGDLSVYWYQQSLDQGLQFLIQYYNGEERAKGNILERFSAQQFPDLHSELNLSSLELGDSALYFCASSASGGSTEAFFGQGTRLTVV.

The genes are TRBV4-2 and TRBJ1-1; 8 positions agree with TRBD1. J gave up 1 base and V 5 bases, and 9 bases lay outside the gene matches. Germline loops: CDR1 LGHNA, CDR2 YNFKEQ. The CDR3 runs 16 residues. CDR3 in DNA: TGTGCCAGCAGCTTCCGGGACAGGACTTCGAACACTGAAGCTTTCTTT. Translation gives CASSFRDRTSNTEAFF.